What follows are 32 T cell receptor beta chains derived from one specimen sequenced in a study of T-cell reconstitution after alpha-beta-depleted transplantation in children (dated by TCRdb to 2016 to 2018). The method behind the library was PCR. Sequencing used an Illumina HiSeq 2500. To normalize quantification of the TCRbeta repertoire, the TCR libraries were built with molecular barcoding that relied on unique molecular identifiers. Through fastp at Q25 and MiXCR, TCRdb rebuilt clones from the public reads, retaining in-frame beta chains. Each CDR3 protein gets just one entry, which takes the most common genes and DNA from the rows behind it. This sample lists 670,000 or so distinct CDR3 sequences; under 15% were detected once. Clones ranked in the top ten supply 0.75% to 0.85% of the sample. The treatment or condition label of this sample denotes: allogeneic hematopoietic cell transplantation with graft depleted of TCRalphabeta T cells and CD19 B cells.

Sequenced here: PBMCs, sampled before TCRalphabeta/CD19-depleted stem cell transplant. Source of these receptors: a girl aged 2 to 9 with congenital amegakaryocytic thrombocytopenia, due to receive a stem cell transplant.

This clonotype showed up just a few times. V is TRBV29-1 and J is TRBJ1-3; 9 bases are shared with TRBD1. V lost 4 bases to trimming and J lost 3 bases; unmatched junction nucleotides: 7. CDR3 size: 15 residues. Germline V gives CDR1 SQVTM, CDR2 ANQGSEA. The CDR3 spells CSVAQDRGGGNTIYF. The DNA for the CDR3 is TGCAGCGTTGCTCAAGACAGGGGGGGTGGAAACACCATATATTTT.

This clonotype was detected ten times or more. The chain joins TRBV20-1 to TRBJ2-1; TRBD2 aligns across 11 bases. The germline CDR1 and CDR2 sequences are DFQATT and SNEGSKA (reference sequence). Trimming took 1 base from V and 9 from J; bases not matched to a gene: 2. This CDR3 comprises 13 residues. CDR3 sequence reads: CSARGLAGGEQFF. The CDR3 DNA reads TGCAGTGCTAGAGGCCTAGCGGGAGGTGAGCAGTTCTTC.

This clonotype has a count of ten or more. The chain employs TRBV6-1 and TRBJ1-5; D perhaps matches TRBD1 (5 bases). CDR3 length: 14 amino acids. Trimming left V 10 bases short and J 1 base short, with 14 bases between. CDR1 is MNHNS, CDR2 SASEGT, per germline. The CDR3 DNA follows: TGTGCCACCAGGAAGGACACAAGCAATCAGCCCCAGCATTTT. This translates into CATRKDTSNQPQHF.

This clonotype appeared many times. CDR3 protein: CASSQEALAGEQFF. The CDR3 nucleotides read TGTGCCAGCAGCCAAGAAGCACTAGCGGGGGAGCAGTTCTTC. This chain links TRBV3-1 with TRBJ2-1, with 10 bases identical to TRBD2. This CDR3 contains 14 residues. V lost 0 bases and J lost 10; bases outside the gene matches: 3. The germline CDR1 and CDR2 sequences are LGHDT and YNNKEL (reference sequence).

Only a few counts were recorded for this clonotype. The chain is built from TRBV5-1 and TRBJ2-7, with a possible D match to TRBD2 (6 bases). Trimming removed 1 base at V and 3 bases at J, with 14 bases between. Germline CDR1 SGHRS, CDR2 YFSETQ. The CDR3 is 15 amino acids. Here the CDR3 reads CASSLPYGSGYEQYF. CDR3 DNA: TGCGCCAGCAGCTTGCCCTACGGGAGTGGCTACGAGCAGTACTTC.

A few counts support this clonotype. This chain joins TRBV27 and TRBJ2-1; 12 bases align to TRBD2. V was clipped by 3 bases and J by 5 bases; unmatched bases: 11. The CDR3 length is 18 residues. In germline, CDR1 is MNHEY, CDR2 SMNVEV (reference sequence). CDR3 DNA sequence: TGTGCCAGCAGTTTCCTAGCCGGACTAGCGGGGATAAACAATGAGCAGTTCTTC. Its protein is CASSFLAGLAGINNEQFF.

In this sample, this clonotype turned up a few times. The chain is built from TRBV20-1 and TRBJ2-7; maybe TRBD2 (6 bases). Germline V lookup: CDR1 DFQATT, CDR2 SNEGSKA (reference sequence). V was clipped by 0 bases and J by 2 bases, with 8 bases between them. CDR3 length equals 13 residues. CDR3 in amino acids: CSARDAGPYEQYF. The CDR3, as DNA: TGCAGTGCTAGAGACGCGGGGCCCTACGAGCAGTACTTC.

This clonotype was seen repeatedly, ten times or more. This chain uses TRBV7-3 with TRBJ2-7, with a weak D call TRBD1 (5 bases). The CDR3 loop spans 13 amino acids. The V end lost 1 base, the J end lost 6 bases, and 10 bases lay between the germline ends. Germline values: CDR1 SGHTA, CDR2 FQGTGA. The CDR3 sequence is CASSLNVGLEQYF. CDR3 DNA: TGTGCCAGCAGCTTAAACGTGGGGCTCGAGCAGTACTTC.

The chain links TRBV7-9 to TRBJ2-7; D gene unclear. The CDR3 totals 13 residues. Per germline, CDR1 SEHNR and CDR2 FQNEAQ (reference sequence). V was cut by 4 bases and J by 5 bases, with 12 bases left in between. CDR3 DNA sequence: TGTGCCAGCAGCTCTGGACGCGCTGACGAGCAGTACTTC. It yields the protein CASSSGRADEQYF. Complete variable domain (other parts from reference TRBV7-9 and TRBJ2-7): DTGVSQNPRHKITKRGQNVTFRCDPISEHNRLYWYRQTLGQGPEFLTYFQNEAQLEKSRLLSDRFSAERPKGSFSTLEIQRTEQGDSAMYLCASSSGRADEQYFGPGTRLTVT.

Turning to this clonotype: A much larger clone differs from this one at a single base, so this may be a read error. Because it lacks the conserved phenylalanine or tryptophan at the end, this CDR3 is likely a read error. The rearrangement uses TRBV25-1 and TRBJ2-1; 10 bases agree with TRBD2. The V and J ends lost 5 bases and 8 bases, in that order; junction bases with no gene match: 15. The CDR3 covers 17 residues. CDR1 is MGHDK, CDR2 SYGVNS, per germline. CDR3 sequence reads: CASSPTRKASGSDEQFC. The CDR3 nucleotides read TGTGCCAGCAGTCCCACCCGAAAGGCTAGCGGGAGCGATGAGCAGTTCTGC.

This clonotype has just a few counts. V usage is TRBV4-2 and J usage is TRBJ2-3; maybe TRBD2 (5 bases). The CDR3 is 19 amino acids. V was shortened by 0 bases and J by 1 base, with 20 bases between the two germline ends. Germline V lookup: CDR1 LGHNA, CDR2 YNFKEQ. The CDR3 nucleotides are TGTGCCAGCAGCCAAGATCTGGGGTTTGGCCCGGAGGGCACAGATACGCAGTATTTT. Amino acids: CASSQDLGFGPEGTDTQYF.

The rearrangement joins TRBV3-1 to TRBJ1-3, with D hard to call. The CDR3 extends over 15 amino acids. The V gene's germline CDR1 is LGHDT and CDR2 YNNKEL (reference sequence). V gave up 0 bases and J gave up 0 bases, with 6 bases separating them. In nucleotides, the CDR3 is TGTGCCAGCAGCCAAGATCTGTACTCTGGAAACACCATATATTTT. It specifies CASSQDLYSGNTIYF. Complete variable domain (other parts from reference TRBV3-1 and TRBJ1-3): DTAVSQTPKYLVTQMGNDKSIKCEQNLGHDTMYWYKQDSKKFLKIMFSYNNKELIINETVPNRFSPKSPDKAHLNLHINSLELGDSAVYFCASSQDLYSGNTIYFGEGSWLTVV.

V is TRBV7-8 and J is TRBJ1-1; 7 nucleotides match TRBD1. The CDR3 sequence is 13 residues long. Germline CDR1 reads SGHVS; CDR2 reads FQNEAQ. V was clipped by 5 bases and J by 7 bases; unmatched bases: 7. CDR3 in DNA: TGTGCCAGCAGCGAGGGGGCGACGGATGAAGCTTTCTTT. It codes for CASSEGATDEAFF.

This clonotype was detected only a few times. The V gene is TRBV20-1, the J gene TRBJ1-2; 8 bases are a match to TRBD1. Germline V lookup: CDR1 DFQATT, CDR2 SNEGSKA (reference sequence). The CDR3 length is 18 residues. J gave up 2 bases and V 6 bases, and 20 bases lay outside the gene matches. CDR3 residues: CSATTTGTQGAANYGYTF. DNA for the CDR3: TGCAGTGCCACAACAACCGGGACTCAGGGGGCTGCCAACTATGGCTACACCTTC.

This clonotype has more than one count but fewer than ten. CDR3 nucleotides: TGCGCCAGCAGCTTGGATCTTGGAAACTTGAACACTGAAGCTTTCTTT. Protein product: CASSLDLGNLNTEAFF. The V gene is TRBV5-1, the J gene TRBJ1-1; D uncertain. Deletions cut 0 bases from V and 0 bases from J, with 12 bases between. The germline CDR1 and CDR2 sequences are SGHRS and YFSETQ. The CDR3 consists of 16 residues. The variable domain in full, completed from reference TRBV5-1 and TRBJ1-1, reads KAGVTQTPRYLIKTRGQQVTLSCSPISGHRSVSWYQQTPGQGLQFLFEYFSETQRNKGNFPGRFSGRQFSNSRSEMNVSTLELGDSALYLCASSLDLGNLNTEAFFGQGTRLTVV.

This clonotype was seen repeatedly, ten times or more. This chain joins TRBV5-1 and TRBJ2-7; tentative D call: TRBD2 (6 bases). Looked up from germline, CDR1 is SGHRS and CDR2 is YFSETQ. CDR3 length equals 14 residues. V was shortened by 0 bases and J by 3 bases, with 10 bases between the two germline ends. CDR3 sequence (DNA): TGCGCCAGCAGCTTGGTTGGGGGGTACTACGAGCAGTACTTC. Amino acid sequence: CASSLVGGYYEQYF.

This clonotype was counted ten times or more. The chain combines TRBV5-1 with TRBJ2-3; D is ambiguous. This CDR3 spans 16 amino acids. Germline V gene data show CDR1 as SGHRS and CDR2 as YFSETQ. The germline V and J ends were trimmed by 0 bases and 2 bases, with 13 bases remaining between them. CDR3 sequence (DNA): TGCGCCAGCAGCTTGGAGAAGGTCTTCGTCACAGATACGCAGTATTTT. This gives the protein CASSLEKVFVTDTQYF. Complete variable domain (other parts from reference TRBV5-1 and TRBJ2-3): KAGVTQTPRYLIKTRGQQVTLSCSPISGHRSVSWYQQTPGQGLQFLFEYFSETQRNKGNFPGRFSGRQFSNSRSEMNVSTLELGDSALYLCASSLEKVFVTDTQYFGPGTRLTVL.

The chain uses TRBV3-1 and TRBJ2-6; TRBD2 aligns across 10 bases. The CDR3 is made up of 17 amino acids. Germline V gene data show CDR1 as LGHDT and CDR2 as YNNKEL (reference sequence). With 6 bases clipped from V and 0 bases from J, the junction kept 5 bases outside the gene matches. This chain's CDR3 is CASRLAGGLSGANVLTF. The DNA of the CDR3 is TGTGCCAGCAGATTAGCGGGAGGCCTCTCTGGGGCCAACGTCCTGACTTTC.

This clonotype came up many times. CDR3 bases: TGCAGTGCTAGTGCGGGTTCCTACAATGAGCAGTTCTTC. Translation gives CSASAGSYNEQFF. The V gene is TRBV20-1, the J gene TRBJ2-1; possible D gene TRBD2, 5 bases. CDR3 length: 13 residues. Germline CDR1 DFQATT, CDR2 SNEGSKA (reference sequence). Trimming removed 3 bases at V and 1 base at J, with 7 bases between.

This clonotype was recorded a few times. V is TRBV14 and J is TRBJ2-1, with 7 positions matching TRBD1. Trimming took 5 bases from V and 9 from J; bases not matched to a gene: 7. Germline-derived CDR1 and CDR2 are SGHDN and FVKESK. This CDR3 has 13 amino acids. CDR3 region: CASSSTGFLEQFF. CDR3 in DNA: TGTGCCAGCAGCTCGACAGGGTTCCTTGAGCAGTTCTTC.

This clonotype has ten or more counts. The V gene is TRBV5-6, the J gene TRBJ2-7, with a tentative D call TRBD2 (5 bases). V was shortened by 7 bases and J by 3 bases, with 8 bases between the two germline ends. The germline V gene has CDR1 SGHDT and CDR2 YYEEEE. The CDR3 length is 11 residues. For the CDR3, the DNA is TGTGCCAGCGGGAGTCACTACGAGCAGTACTTC. It yields the protein CASGSHYEQYF.

V gene TRBV5-1 combines with J gene TRBJ2-2; D gene ambiguous. V gave up 1 base and J gave up 4 bases, with 11 bases separating them. Germline CDR1 is SGHRS and CDR2 is YFSETQ. This CDR3 contains 15 residues. CDR3 in amino acids: CASSLIPRATGELFF. DNA of the CDR3: TGCGCCAGCAGCTTGATCCCGAGAGCCACCGGGGAGCTGTTTTTT.

This chain connects TRBV30 to TRBJ2-1; possibly TRBD2 for D (6 bases). Per germline, CDR1 GTSNPN and CDR2 SVGIG (reference sequence). V gave up 1 base and J gave up 8 bases, with 18 bases separating them. The CDR3 contains 15 residues. CDR3 loop: CAWSGLGGIFDEQFF. The CDR3 DNA reads as TGTGCCTGGAGTGGGTTAGGCGGGATCTTTGATGAGCAGTTCTTC.

This clonotype came up many times. The chain is built from TRBV20-1 and TRBJ2-2; 9 bases map to TRBD1. Trimming took 3 bases from V and 0 from J; bases not matched to a gene: 8. CDR1 and CDR2 from the germline V gene are DFQATT and SNEGSKA (reference sequence). This CDR3 is 17 amino acids long. The CDR3 DNA follows: TGCAGTGCTAGGTCCCGGGACAGGGACCCGAACACCGGGGAGCTGTTTTTT. This encodes CSARSRDRDPNTGELFF.

This clonotype was seen a handful of times. V is TRBV7-6 and J is TRBJ1-4, with 7 bases fitting TRBD1. Germline CDR1 reads SGHVS; CDR2 reads FNYEAQ. Trimming removed 5 bases from V and 3 bases from J; junction bases left unmatched: 6. This CDR3 has 15 residues. CDR3 sequence: CASSRGQASNEKLFF. CDR3 nucleotides: TGTGCCAGCAGCCGCGGACAGGCTTCTAATGAAAAACTGTTTTTT. Looking up the rest from reference TRBV7-6 and TRBJ1-4 gives the full variable domain: GAGVSQSPRYKVTKRGQDVALRCDPISGHVSLYWYRQALGQGPEFLTYFNYEAQQDKSGLPNDRFSAERPEGSISTLTIQRTEQRDSAMYRCASSRGQASNEKLFFGSGTQLSVL.

This clonotype has only a few counts. The chain links TRBV3-1 to TRBJ2-1; 7 bases fit TRBD2. The V gene end was trimmed by 2 bases and the J gene end by 0 bases; junction bases not matched to a gene: 4. This CDR3 has 16 residues. Germline CDR1 reads LGHDT; CDR2 reads YNNKEL (reference sequence). The CDR3 spells CASSQLAASSYNEQFF. The DNA for the CDR3 is TGTGCCAGCAGCCAACTAGCGGCGAGCTCCTACAATGAGCAGTTCTTC.

The sample holds many counts of this clonotype. The chain couples TRBV6-1 to TRBJ2-1, with a possible D match to TRBD1 (6 bases). The germline V gene encodes CDR1 MNHNS and CDR2 SASEGT. Trimming pared 1 base from V and 4 bases from J, leaving 8 bases between. This CDR3 contains 14 residues. The CDR3 loop reads CASSEGQAYNEQFF. The CDR3 nucleotides read TGTGCCAGCAGTGAAGGACAGGCTTACAATGAGCAGTTCTTC.

This clonotype has ten or more counts. The chain links TRBV29-1 to TRBJ2-2; TRBD1 agrees at 7 bases. Germline CDR1 is SQVTM and CDR2 is ANQGSEA. The CDR3 spans 12 residues. Trimming cost V 8 bases and J 7 bases; bases outside gene matches: 7. DNA of the CDR3: TGCAGCTCTACAGGGGCGGGCGGGGAGCTGTTTTTT. Protein sequence: CSSTGAGGELFF.

The gene calls are TRBV28 and TRBJ2-4; D tentatively reads TRBD1 or TRBD2 (6 bases each). In germline, CDR1 is MDHEN, CDR2 SYDVKM. The CDR3 has 16 amino acids. The ends were cut back, 5 bases at V and 2 bases at J, with 16 bases in the middle. CDR3 protein: CASSQDSGFSKNIQYF. The CDR3, as DNA: TGTGCCAGCAGTCAGGACAGCGGGTTTTCCAAAAACATTCAGTACTTC.

This clonotype was picked up many times. Here the CDR3 reads CASSLGEGNQPQHF. DNA for the CDR3: TGTGCCAGCAGTTTAGGGGAGGGCAATCAGCCCCAGCATTTT. The chain is built from TRBV12-3 or TRBV12-4 and TRBJ1-5, with D unresolved. The CDR3 length is 14 residues. Trimming shortened V by 1 base and J by 2 bases, and 6 bases separated the two germline ends.

This clonotype has a count of ten or more. The CDR3 reads CASTLSGSGPATGELFF. CDR3 in DNA: TGTGCCAGCACCCTCAGTGGTAGCGGACCTGCAACCGGGGAGCTGTTTTTT. The J gene is TRBJ2-2, the V gene TRBV6-1; D possibly corresponds to TRBD2 (6 bases). Per germline, CDR1 MNHNS and CDR2 SASEGT. The CDR3 has 17 amino acids. V was clipped by 7 bases and J by 5 bases, with 23 bases between them.

The V and J genes are TRBV10-3 and TRBJ2-7; TRBD2 might be the D (6 bases). The V and J ends lost 0 bases and 3 bases respectively, with 9 bases between them. The CDR3 extends over 14 amino acids. CDR1 ENHRY and CDR2 SYGVKD come from the germline V gene. CDR3 region: CAISESVADYEQYF. The CDR3 DNA reads as TGTGCCATCAGTGAGTCCGTAGCGGACTACGAGCAGTACTTC.